These T cell receptor beta chains were read from a single sample in a study of blood T cell repertoires in COVID-19. The protocol was immunoSEQ multiplex PCR, while the TCRdb copy is restricted to in-frame clones and leaves out a portion. The data contain a few hundred thousand clones, about nine tenths of them seen just once; the ten biggest clones take up roughly 6.3%. Sequencing used peripheral blood. These receptor sequences come from a woman under 40 with COVID-19, enrolled during active disease. CDR3s include the opening cysteine and the closing phenylalanine or tryptophan. Each record gives: J gene, clone size, D gene, V gene, CDR3 DNA, CDR3 protein. The D gene is left open where the match is weak. Where a row states a size, it is once, few, many or the class of an expanded clone; other rows omit it.

>TRBJ1-1|.|TRBD1|TRBV2
TGTGCCAGCTCGGGACAGGGAGGCACTGAAGCTTTCTTT
CASSGQGGTEAFF
>TRBJ2-1|.|TRBD2|TRBV11-2
TGTGCCAGCAGCCAACCGGGACTAGCCCACAATGAGCAGTTCTTC
CASSQPGLAHNEQFF
>TRBJ2-3|.|.|TRBV5-1
TGCGCCAGCAGCTTGTATTCCGGACAGAACACAGATACGCAGTATTTT
CASSLYSGQNTDTQYF
>TRBJ2-1|.|TRBD1|TRBV19
TGTGCCAGTAGTGACGACAGGGGTTTCGGGGACAATGAGCAGTTCTTC
CASSDDRGFGDNEQFF
>TRBJ2-1|.|.|TRBV9
TGTGCCAGCAGCGTTGGAAATAGCGCAAACAATGAGCAGTTCTTC
CASSVGNSANNEQFF
>TRBJ2-1|.|.|TRBV27
TGTGCCAGCAGTTCCCCAGGAAGAAATGAGCAGTTCTTC
CASSSPGRNEQFF
>TRBJ1-2|.|.|TRBV11-2
TGTGCCAGCAGCTCCCTCAAGGGGCAGAACTATGGCTACACCTTC
CASSSLKGQNYGYTF
>TRBJ2-2|few|TRBD2|TRBV3-1/TRBV3-2
TGTGCCAGCAGCCCTCATGGACTAGCAGGTTACACCGGGGAGCTGTTTTTT
CASSPHGLAGYTGELFF
>TRBJ2-3|.|TRBD2|TRBV29-1
TGCAGCGTCCGCGGAGGCCTAGCGGGGATGACGGATACGCAGTATTTT
CSVRGGLAGMTDTQYF
>TRBJ2-7|.|TRBD1|TRBV16
TGTGCCAGCAGCCCCCAATGGACAGGGGCACCCTACGAGCAGTACTTC
CASSPQWTGAPYEQYF
>TRBJ1-6|once|TRBD1|TRBV10-3
TGTGCCATCAGCCGCCCCGGGACAGAAAATTCACCCCTCCACTTT
CAISRPGTENSPLHF
>TRBJ2-2|.|TRBD2|TRBV5-3
TGTGCCAGAAGCTTGGCGGCACCAACTGGACTAGCGGGAGTGCACACCGGGGAGCTGTTTTTT
CARSLAAPTGLAGVHTGELFF
>TRBJ1-3|.|TRBD1|TRBV4-3
TGCGCCAGCAGCCAAGAAGTTACAGGGGGGGAGTACACCATATATTTT
CASSQEVTGGEYTIYF
>TRBJ2-3|.|.|TRBV19
TGTGCCAGTAGTAGCCCGGGGGTCACAGATACGCAGTATTTT
CASSSPGVTDTQYF
>TRBJ2-1|.|.|TRBV19
TGTGCCAGTAATGGAGGCGGGGTGGGTTTCTACAATGAGCAGTTCTTC
CASNGGGVGFYNEQFF
>TRBJ1-6|.|.|TRBV29-1
TGCAGCGTTGAGGCAGGGAATTCACCCCTCCACTTT
CSVEAGNSPLHF
>TRBJ2-2|once|.|TRBV7-9
TGTGCCAGCAGCTTAAGTGGCAGGGCTCTAAAGAACACCGGGGAGCTGTTTTTT
CASSLSGRALKNTGELFF
>TRBJ2-5|.|.|TRBV7-9
TGTGCCTCCTGGGGGCTGGGGGAGACCCAGTACTTC
CASWGLGETQYF
>TRBJ2-3|.|TRBD2|TRBV19
TGTGCCAGTAGTTTCCCCAGCGGGAGATCAGATACGCAGTATTTT
CASSFPSGRSDTQYF
>TRBJ1-1|.|.|TRBV4-1
TGCGCCAGCAGCCAAGATCTGAGGCGGCCCGGAGAAGCTTTCTTT
CASSQDLRRPGEAFF
>TRBJ1-5|few|.|TRBV19
TGTCCAACAAGTCAGCCCCAGCATTTT
CPTSQPQHF
>TRBJ2-7|.|TRBD1|TRBV6-2/TRBV6-3
TGTGCCAGCAGTTATATGGGACAGCCCTTATCTTACGAGCAGTACTTC
CASSYMGQPLSYEQYF
>TRBJ2-3|.|TRBD2|TRBV13
TGTGCCAGCAGCTTCCGGACTAGCGGCACAGATACGCAGTATTTT
CASSFRTSGTDTQYF
>TRBJ2-2|.|TRBD2|TRBV2
TGTGCCAGCAAGCGACTAGCGGTGAACACCGGGGAGCTGTTTTTT
CASKRLAVNTGELFF
>TRBJ2-3|.|.|TRBV19
TGTGCCAGTAGTCGGGCAGATACGCAGTATTTT
CASSRADTQYF
>TRBJ1-5|.|.|TRBV2
TGTGCCAGCATGGAGCAGGGTAGCAATCAGCCCCAGCATTTT
CASMEQGSNQPQHF
>TRBJ2-7|.|.|TRBV5-5
TGTGCCAGCAGCGGCAGGGTTTACGAGCAGTACTTC
CASSGRVYEQYF
>TRBJ1-5|.|.|TRBV5-1
TGCGCCAGCAGCATGACAGGTTCCCAGCCCCAGCATTTT
CASSMTGSQPQHF
>TRBJ1-4|.|.|TRBV7-6
TGTGCCAGCACCCTCCGCGGGGGTAATGAAAAACTGTTTTTT
CASTLRGGNEKLFF